This T cell receptor (beta chain) was profiled in a study of blood T cell repertoires in COVID-19. For the study at large: Acute-phase and convalescent COVID-19 samples originated in the United States, Italy and Spain. Nucleic acid was either cDNA or gDNA, and it came from T cells, B-cell-depleted T cells, or PBMCs.

Original methodology: Counts of nucleated cells, estimated from reference gene primer amplification, were obtained. Profiled with immunoSEQ multiplex PCR; TCRdb holds only in-frame clones, not every one. Clone size and the V and J calls come from that table; the DNA yielded D and trimming. The sample holds 120,000 or so clones, roughly 83% seen once. Sequenced input: peripheral blood. This TCR was recovered from a man in his forties or fifties with active or convalescent COVID-19.

CDR3 nucleotides: TGTGCCAGCAGCCCCTTAGCGGGGCTCAATGAGCAGTTCTTC. Translating gives CASSPLAGLNEQFF. The chain carries TRBV5-5 and TRBJ2-1, with 8 bases fitting TRBD2. V lost 4 bases, J lost 6 bases, and 6 bases stayed unmatched. Germline V CDR1 and CDR2: SGHKS, YYEKEE (reference sequence). This CDR3 contains 14 residues.